The T cell receptor beta chain described here comes from a study of persistence of HIV-infected CD4 T cells. Study observations and caveats: Rare CMV-responding cells carrying HIV-1 proviruses were not analyzed separately for TCR. Compared with CD3/CD28-stimulated cells, CMV- and Gag-responding cells showed lower TCRbeta richness.

The stimulus was lysate of CMV-infected fibroblasts, around 10 ug/mL. Sorted nonresponding memory CD4+ T cells were CD40L-negative, CD69-negative, CD45RO-high. Donors were HIV-1-infected adults who began suppressive ART during chronic infection. Turning to this clone: Its antigen is not known.

Sequencing used immunoSEQ version 4 in survey mode. Each sample used up to about 1 ug genomic DNA diluted to about 10 ng/uL. Repertoires were generated with immunoSEQ multiplex PCR, while TCRdb's copy carries only in-frame clones and drops some. The table records around 35,000 clones, 80% of them present only once. Germline V gene sequence: CDR1 SGDLS, CDR2 YYNGEE. The length of the CDR3 is 17 residues. The V end was cut by 6 bases, the J end by 1 base, with 21 bases between. The receptor's source is an adult man with HIV who was CMV-seropositive. The J gene is TRBJ2-3, the V gene TRBV9; tentative D call: TRBD2 (7 bases). This sample comprised CD4+ T cells sorted from PBMCs after roughly 18-hour stimulation, obtained from a patient who received antiretroviral therapy. DNA for the CDR3: TGTGCCAGCACCGTTGGGGGGGGCGGGGGAGGCACAGATACGCAGTATTTT. Translation: CASTVGGGGGGTDTQYF.